The count of the clone carrying this TCR beta chain is one. Trimming at V came to 1 base and at J to 4 bases, leaving 11 bases not matched to a gene. The CDR3 is 18 residues long. Germline loops: CDR1 SGHVS, CDR2 FQNEAQ. These data originate in a study of blood T cell repertoires in COVID-19. Study summary: COVID-19 samples, acute and convalescent, were from the United States, Italy and Spain. Sources were T cells, B-cell-depleted T cells, or PBMCs; the material itself was cDNA or gDNA.

In the original processing: Nucleated cell counts were estimated from reference gene primer amplification. Sequencing was performed with immunoSEQ multiplex PCR; in TCRdb, only in-frame clones are kept and a portion is missing. That table is the source of V, J and clone size, and D and trimming were worked out from the DNA. The sample holds fewer than 250,000 clones, about nine tenths seen once. The sequenced sample consisted of peripheral blood. The rearrangement links TRBV7-8 to TRBJ2-7; TRBD1 matches 12 bases. This receptor was taken from a woman aged 60-75 years who had recovered from COVID-19. The CDR3 reads CASSLGVPGTGGQYEQYF. The CDR3 DNA reads TGTGCCAGCAGCTTAGGCGTCCCGGGGACAGGGGGCCAGTACGAGCAGTACTTC.